Listed here are 12 T cell receptor beta chains from one sample, sequenced in a study of shared clonotypes between healthy human individuals. The protocol was immunoSEQ multiplex PCR, while the TCRdb copy is restricted to in-frame clones and leaves out a portion. The sample lists around 2,000,000 clones; 95% were seen once. The sequencing input was naive CD4+ T cells sorted from blood. As for subset: CD45RA+ positively selected. Receptors originate from a young man in good health.

The rearrangement uses TRBV5-1 and TRBJ2-1; the match to TRBD2 covers 9 bases. Per germline, CDR1 SGHRS and CDR2 YFSETQ. The length of the CDR3 is 16 residues. V trimming: 0 bases; J trimming: 8 bases; junction bases outside the gene matches: 9. The CDR3 region is CASSLVLAGLMDEQFF. Here the CDR3 DNA reads TGCGCCAGCAGCTTGGTTCTAGCGGGATTAATGGATGAGCAGTTCTTC.

The rearrangement uses TRBV6-6 and TRBJ1-5; 9 nucleotides agree with TRBD1. Per the germline V gene, CDR1 is MNHNY and CDR2 is SVGAGI (reference sequence). The CDR3 is 15 amino acids. J lost 0 bases, V lost 4 bases, and 1 base had no gene match. In DNA form, the CDR3 reads TGTGCCAGCAGTTGGACAGGGGCTAGCAATCAGCCCCAGCATTTT. Translation: CASSWTGASNQPQHF.

This chain uses TRBV18 with TRBJ1-5, with D possibly being TRBD1 (6 bases). The V end lost 6 bases, the J end lost 3 bases, and 15 bases lay between the germline ends. The CDR3 spans 15 residues. Germline V CDR1 and CDR2: KGHSH, LQKENI. CDR3 in amino acids: CASSKEDRHNQPQHF. Here the CDR3 DNA reads TGTGCCAGCTCGAAGGAGGACAGACACAATCAGCCCCAGCATTTT.

The V and J genes are TRBV27 and TRBJ2-1, with a tentative D call TRBD1 (5 bases). Germline-derived CDR1 and CDR2 are MNHEY and SMNVEV (reference sequence). This CDR3 has 13 residues. V was cut by 6 bases and J by 9 bases, with 15 bases left in between. The CDR3 is CASSNFPGSEQFF. In DNA form, the CDR3 reads TGTGCCAGCAGCAATTTTCCAGGGTCTGAGCAGTTCTTC.

The chain combines TRBV25-1 with TRBJ2-7, with D unresolved. The CDR3 has 13 residues. V dropped 4 bases and J dropped 6 bases, with 13 bases sitting between them. Germline V lookup: CDR1 MGHDK, CDR2 SYGVNS. The CDR3, as DNA: TGTGCCAGCAGTGTACGCGACTTGGGCGAGCAGTACTTC. It is translated as CASSVRDLGEQYF.

This rearrangement joins TRBV18 to TRBJ1-1; TRBD1 matches at 8 bases. Germline CDR1 is KGHSH and CDR2 is LQKENI. This CDR3 is built from 14 residues. Germline trimming cut 4 bases from V and 7 bases from J; bases unmatched to any gene: 8. In DNA, the CDR3 is TGTGCCAGCTCACGGGACAGGATGTTAGGTGAAGCTTTCTTT. Translation: CASSRDRMLGEAFF.

This sequence joins TRBV18 and TRBJ2-3; maybe TRBD1 (6 bases). The length of the CDR3 is 17 residues. The V gene's germline CDR1 is KGHSH and CDR2 LQKENI. V lost 3 bases and J 4 bases, leaving 20 bases between the germline ends. Here the CDR3 reads CASSPAGSTGRSDTQYF. The CDR3 nucleotides are TGTGCCAGCTCACCCGCTGGGTCCACAGGGCGGTCAGATACGCAGTATTTT.

In its sample, this clone was seen a few times. The gene calls are TRBV7-2 and TRBJ2-5; no definite D call. The CDR3 is made up of 12 amino acids. Germline V lookup: CDR1 SGHTA, CDR2 FQGNSA. V was trimmed by 5 bases and J by 5 bases, leaving 9 bases between them. CDR3 in DNA: TGTGCCAGCAGCCCACCAGCCGAGACCCAGTACTTC. This translates into CASSPPAETQYF.

The chain couples TRBV6-1 to TRBJ1-5, with D possibly matching TRBD1 (5 bases). Germline loops: CDR1 MNHNS, CDR2 SASEGT. V lost 6 bases and J 4 bases, leaving 16 bases between the germline ends. CDR3 size: 15 residues. CDR3 bases: TGTGCCAGCAGACCCAGGGTCTGGGAAAATCAGCCCCAGCATTTT. It codes for CASRPRVWENQPQHF.

V is TRBV19 and J is TRBJ2-5; the match to TRBD2 covers 11 bases. The J call is uncertain, as TRBJ2-7 better fits the DNA end. The length of the CDR3 is 14 residues. Germline lookup yields CDR1 LNHDA and CDR2 SQIVND (reference sequence). The CDR3 loop is CASKRTSGSYEQYF. In nucleotides, the CDR3 is TGTGCCAGTAAGCGGACTAGCGGGTCCTACGAGCAGTACTTC.

The V gene is TRBV11-3, the J gene TRBJ2-2, with D maybe TRBD1 (6 bases). The germline CDR1 and CDR2 sequences are SGHNT and YENEEA. V lost 5 bases and J 0 bases, leaving 13 bases between the germline ends. The CDR3 totals 16 residues. This CDR3 reads CASSPRGQANTGELFF. For the CDR3, the DNA is TGTGCCAGCAGCCCCCGGGGACAAGCGAACACCGGGGAGCTGTTTTTT.

The genes are TRBV2 and TRBJ2-7, with D possibly TRBD1 on 6 matching bases. V was shortened by 0 bases and J by 6 bases, with 9 bases between the two germline ends. The CDR3 contains 13 residues. Looked up from germline, CDR1 is SNHLY and CDR2 is FYNNEI. In DNA, the CDR3 is TGTGCCAGCAGTGAAGCGGCGACAGGCGAGCAGTACTTC. Translated: CASSEAATGEQYF.